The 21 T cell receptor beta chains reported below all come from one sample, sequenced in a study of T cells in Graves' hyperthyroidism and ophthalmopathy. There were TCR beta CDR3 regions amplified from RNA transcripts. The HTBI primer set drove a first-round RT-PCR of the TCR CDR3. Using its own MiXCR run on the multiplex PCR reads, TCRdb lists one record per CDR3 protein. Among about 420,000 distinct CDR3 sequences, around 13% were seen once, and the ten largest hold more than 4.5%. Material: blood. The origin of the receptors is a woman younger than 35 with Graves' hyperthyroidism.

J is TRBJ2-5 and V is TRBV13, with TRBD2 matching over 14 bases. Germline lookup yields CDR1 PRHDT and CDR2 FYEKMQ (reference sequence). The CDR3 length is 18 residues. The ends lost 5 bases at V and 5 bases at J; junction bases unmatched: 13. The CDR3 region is CASSRRLAGGPGRETQYF. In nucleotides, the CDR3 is TGTGCCAGCAGCCGACGACTAGCGGGAGGGCCCGGTCGGGAGACCCAGTACTTC.

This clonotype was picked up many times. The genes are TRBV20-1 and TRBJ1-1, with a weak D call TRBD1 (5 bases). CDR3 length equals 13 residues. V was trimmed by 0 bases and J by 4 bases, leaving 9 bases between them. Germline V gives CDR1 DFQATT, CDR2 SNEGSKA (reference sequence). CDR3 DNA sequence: TGCAGTGCTAGAGATCGACAGTTCACTGAAGCTTTCTTT. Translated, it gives CSARDRQFTEAFF.

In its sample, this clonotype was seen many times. The CDR3 reads CASSDKTSGRSEQYF. CDR3 in DNA: TGTGCCAGCAGTGACAAAACTAGCGGGAGGAGCGAGCAGTACTTC. The chain uses TRBV6-1 and TRBJ2-7, with 12 nucleotides matching TRBD2. The CDR3 loop spans 15 amino acids. Trimming took 3 bases from V and 6 from J; bases not matched to a gene: 6. Germline V gene lookup returns CDR1 MNHNS and CDR2 SASEGT.

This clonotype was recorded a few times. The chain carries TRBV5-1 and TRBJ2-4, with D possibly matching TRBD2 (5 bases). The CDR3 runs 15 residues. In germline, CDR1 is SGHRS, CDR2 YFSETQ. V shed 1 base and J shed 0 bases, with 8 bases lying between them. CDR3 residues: CASSLNGVAKNIQYF. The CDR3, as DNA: TGCGCCAGCAGCTTGAACGGGGTAGCCAAAAACATTCAGTACTTC.

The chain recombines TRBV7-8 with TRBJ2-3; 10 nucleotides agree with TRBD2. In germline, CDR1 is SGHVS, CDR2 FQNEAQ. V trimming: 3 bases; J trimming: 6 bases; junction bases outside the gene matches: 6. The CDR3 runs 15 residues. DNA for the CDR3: TGTGCCAGCAGCTTTGGAGCGGGAGGGCGGGATACGCAGTATTTT. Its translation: CASSFGAGGRDTQYF.

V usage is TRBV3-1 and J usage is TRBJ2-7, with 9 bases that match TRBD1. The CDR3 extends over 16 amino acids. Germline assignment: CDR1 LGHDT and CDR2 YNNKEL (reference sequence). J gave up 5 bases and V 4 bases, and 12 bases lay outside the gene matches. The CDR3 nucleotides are TGTGCCAGCAGCCCGCGTCTGGGACAGGGTTTCAACGAGCAGTACTTC. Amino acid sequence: CASSPRLGQGFNEQYF.

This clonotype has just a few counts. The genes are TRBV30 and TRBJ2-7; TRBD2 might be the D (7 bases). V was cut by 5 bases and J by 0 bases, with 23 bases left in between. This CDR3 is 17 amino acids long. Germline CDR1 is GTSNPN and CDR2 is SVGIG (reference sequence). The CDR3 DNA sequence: TGTGCCTGGGAATCCCGTTCCTTGGCGGGGGCCTCCTACGAGCAGTACTTC. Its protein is CAWESRSLAGASYEQYF.

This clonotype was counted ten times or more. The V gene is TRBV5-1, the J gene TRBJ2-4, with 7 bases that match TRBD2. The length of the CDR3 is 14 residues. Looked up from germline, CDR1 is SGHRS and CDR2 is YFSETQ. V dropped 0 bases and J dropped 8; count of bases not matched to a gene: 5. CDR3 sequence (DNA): TGCGCCAGCAGCTTGGAGACTAGCATCCACATTCAGTACTTC. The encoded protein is CASSLETSIHIQYF.

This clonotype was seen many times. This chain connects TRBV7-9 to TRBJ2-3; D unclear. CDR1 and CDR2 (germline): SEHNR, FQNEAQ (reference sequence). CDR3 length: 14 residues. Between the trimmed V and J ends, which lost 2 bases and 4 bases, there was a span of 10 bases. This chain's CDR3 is CASSLPFMADTQYF. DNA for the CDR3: TGTGCCAGCAGCTTACCCTTCATGGCAGATACGCAGTATTTT. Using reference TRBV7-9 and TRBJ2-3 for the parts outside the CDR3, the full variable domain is DTGVSQNPRHKITKRGQNVTFRCDPISEHNRLYWYRQTLGQGPEFLTYFQNEAQLEKSRLLSDRFSAERPKGSFSTLEIQRTEQGDSAMYLCASSLPFMADTQYFGPGTRLTVL.

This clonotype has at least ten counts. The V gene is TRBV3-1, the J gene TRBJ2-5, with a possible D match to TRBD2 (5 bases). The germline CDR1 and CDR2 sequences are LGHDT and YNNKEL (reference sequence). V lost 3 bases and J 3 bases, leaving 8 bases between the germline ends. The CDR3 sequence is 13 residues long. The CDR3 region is CASSHSSKETQYF. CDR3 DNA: TGTGCCAGCAGCCACTCTAGCAAAGAGACCCAGTACTTC.

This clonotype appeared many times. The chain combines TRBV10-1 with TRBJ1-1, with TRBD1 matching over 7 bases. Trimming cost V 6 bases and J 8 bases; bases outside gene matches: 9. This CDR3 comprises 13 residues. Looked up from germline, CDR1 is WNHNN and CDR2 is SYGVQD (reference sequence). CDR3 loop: CASSLRDRDEAFF. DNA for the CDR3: TGCGCCAGCAGCCTCCGGGACAGAGACGAAGCTTTCTTT.

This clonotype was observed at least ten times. The CDR3 DNA reads TGTGCCAGCAGTGAAAGACTAGCGAATGAGCAGTTCTTC. Amino acids: CASSERLANEQFF. The V call is TRBV6-1, the J call TRBJ2-1; TRBD2 aligns across 8 bases. In germline, CDR1 is MNHNS, CDR2 SASEGT. This CDR3 has 13 amino acids. V trimming: 2 bases; J trimming: 7 bases; junction bases outside the gene matches: 1.

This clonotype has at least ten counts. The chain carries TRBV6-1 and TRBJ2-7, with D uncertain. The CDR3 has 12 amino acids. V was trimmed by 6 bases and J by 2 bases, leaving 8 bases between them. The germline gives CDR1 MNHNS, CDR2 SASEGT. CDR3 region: CASSHDTYEQYF. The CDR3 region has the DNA TGTGCCAGCAGCCACGACACCTACGAGCAGTACTTC.

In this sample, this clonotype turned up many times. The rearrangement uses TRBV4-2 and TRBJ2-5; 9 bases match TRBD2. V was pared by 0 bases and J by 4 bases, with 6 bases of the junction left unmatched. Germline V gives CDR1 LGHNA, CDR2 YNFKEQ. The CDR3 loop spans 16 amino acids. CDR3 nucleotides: TGTGCCAGCAGCCAAGATCCAGCGGGAGGCCCAGAGACCCAGTACTTC. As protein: CASSQDPAGGPETQYF.

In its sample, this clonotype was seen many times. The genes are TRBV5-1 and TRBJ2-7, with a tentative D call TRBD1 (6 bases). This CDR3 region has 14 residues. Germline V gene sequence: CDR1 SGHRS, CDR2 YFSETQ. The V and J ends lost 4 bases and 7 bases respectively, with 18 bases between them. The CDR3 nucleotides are TGCGCCAGCAGCCCAGGACAGTCCCGTTGGGAGCAGTACTTC. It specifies CASSPGQSRWEQYF.

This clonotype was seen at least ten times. The DNA for the CDR3 is TGTGCCAGCAGTTTCTTGGGGGCTGCGAACACTGAAGCTTTCTTT. It yields the protein CASSFLGAANTEAFF. V gene TRBV12-3 or TRBV12-4 combines with J gene TRBJ1-1, with TRBD1 as a possible D gene (6 bases). The germline V and J ends were trimmed by 3 bases and 1 base, with 12 bases remaining between them. The CDR3 sequence is 15 residues long.

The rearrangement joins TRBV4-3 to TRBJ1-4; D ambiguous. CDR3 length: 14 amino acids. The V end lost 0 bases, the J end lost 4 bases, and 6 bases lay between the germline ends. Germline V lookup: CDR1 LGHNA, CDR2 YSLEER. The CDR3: CASSQDRSNEKLFF. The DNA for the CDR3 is TGCGCCAGCAGCCAAGATCGCAGTAATGAAAAACTGTTTTTT.

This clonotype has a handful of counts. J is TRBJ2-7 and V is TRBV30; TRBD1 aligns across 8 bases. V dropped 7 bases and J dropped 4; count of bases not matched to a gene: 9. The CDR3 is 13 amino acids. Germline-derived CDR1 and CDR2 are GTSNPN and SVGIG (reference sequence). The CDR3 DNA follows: TGTGCCTTTACAGGGGGTTTATCGTACGAGCAGTACTTC. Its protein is CAFTGGLSYEQYF. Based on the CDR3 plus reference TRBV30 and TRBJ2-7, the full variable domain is SQTIHQWPATLVQPVGSPLSLECTVEGTSNPNLYWYRQAAGRGLQLLFYSVGIGQISSEVPQNLSASRPQDRQFILSSKKLLLSDSGFYLCAFTGGLSYEQYFGPGTRLTVT.

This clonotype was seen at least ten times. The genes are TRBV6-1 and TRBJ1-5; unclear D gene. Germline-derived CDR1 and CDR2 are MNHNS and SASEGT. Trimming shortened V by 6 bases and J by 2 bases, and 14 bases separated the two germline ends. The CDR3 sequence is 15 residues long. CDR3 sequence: CASSPGPGGNQPQHF. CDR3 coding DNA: TGTGCCAGCAGCCCCGGTCCGGGTGGCAATCAGCCCCAGCATTTT.

CDR3 sequence (DNA): TGTGCCAGCAGTCAACAGGGGAGCAATCAGCCCCAGCATTTT. Amino acid sequence: CASSQQGSNQPQHF. The chain couples TRBV6-1 to TRBJ1-5, with 7 bases fitting TRBD1. Germline trimming cut 5 bases from V and 1 base from J; bases unmatched to any gene: 2. In germline, CDR1 is MNHNS, CDR2 SASEGT. The CDR3 spans 14 residues.

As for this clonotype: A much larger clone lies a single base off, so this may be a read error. The CDR3 DNA reads TGTGCCACCTTACCTGTGGGGGGGGACACTGAAGCTTTCTTT. Amino acid sequence: CATLPVGGDTEAFF. The genes are TRBV6-1 and TRBJ1-1, with a weak D call TRBD1 (5 bases). V was shortened by 10 bases and J by 3 bases, with 18 bases between the two germline ends. Germline CDR1 is MNHNS and CDR2 is SASEGT. This CDR3 has 14 residues.